This T cell receptor (beta chain) was retrieved from a study of blood T cell repertoires in COVID-19. After removal of 5 bases from V and 2 bases from J, the junction contained 9 bases not matched to a gene. The CDR3 spans 15 residues. Germline loops: CDR1 MNHEY, CDR2 SMNVEV (reference sequence). This table comes from immunoSEQ multiplex PCR, and its TCRdb copy is limited to in-frame clones, with some not included. Found here are about 370,000 clones, 85% to 90% of them singletons; the top ten hold around 1%. Sequencing used PBMCs or T cells enriched from blood (not recorded which). The chain is built from TRBV27 and TRBJ2-7, with 7 positions matching TRBD1. The receptor was derived from a man between 18 and 29 years old who had recovered from COVID-19. CDR3 sequence (DNA): TGTGCCAGCAGTCTCCAACCCGGGACAGCCTACGAGCAGTACTTC. Encoded protein: CASSLQPGTAYEQYF.